The 29 T cell receptor beta chains presented below share a single source sample, sequenced in a study of post-analysis software for immune sequencing data. These TCRs' antigens remain unknown. Tagging with unique molecular identifiers was a feature of the TCR beta cDNA libraries. One entry per CDR3 protein, called by TCRdb with MiXCR from the PCR reads. Of about 810,000 distinct CDR3 sequences listed, around 50% are singletons. General study points: Relative to controls, patients had several TRBV segments at higher frequency, with TRBV5-6, TRBV5-1 and TRBV20-1 among these.

Material: blood. All receptors come from a girl aged 5-17 years with multiple sclerosis.

The table lists this clonotype with a few counts. V is TRBV5-8 and J is TRBJ2-1, with 10 bases aligning to TRBD1. Trimming cost V 3 bases and J 8 bases; bases outside gene matches: 11. The CDR3 loop spans 16 amino acids. Germline assignment: CDR1 SGHTS and CDR2 YDEGEE. DNA of the CDR3: TGTGCCAGCAGCTATTTAAGACAGGGGGCTACGGATGAGCAGTTCTTC. Translation gives CASSYLRQGATDEQFF.

A few counts support this clonotype. This chain joins TRBV12-3 or TRBV12-4 and TRBJ1-1; 7 bases match TRBD1. CDR3 length: 14 amino acids. The ends lost 5 bases at V and 5 bases at J; junction bases unmatched: 8. CDR3 bases: TGTGCCAGCAGTCAGCGACAGGGTCGAACTGAAGCTTTCTTT. This translates into CASSQRQGRTEAFF.

J is TRBJ2-7 and V is TRBV14; D not resolved. Germline-derived CDR1 and CDR2 are SGHDN and FVKESK. The CDR3 contains 13 residues. Trimming removed 1 base at V and 6 bases at J, with 10 bases between. The CDR3 nucleotides are TGTGCCAGCAGCCAAGTCGGCGTTAGCGAGCAGTACTTC. This encodes CASSQVGVSEQYF.

The J gene is TRBJ2-4, the V gene TRBV20-1, with D perhaps assigned TRBD1 or TRBD2 (5 bases each). The last part of the DNA fits TRBJ2-7 better; the J call may be wrong. Germline CDR1 reads DFQATT; CDR2 reads SNEGSKA (reference sequence). The CDR3 covers 15 residues. The chain's CDR3 is CSARAPGPDYYEQYF. CDR3 in DNA: TGCAGTGCTAGAGCTCCGGGACCAGATTACTACGAGCAGTACTTC.

The rearrangement links TRBV11-2 to TRBJ2-3, with D possibly being TRBD2 (6 bases). Germline CDR1 SGHAT, CDR2 FQNNGV. Between the trimmed V and J ends, which lost 4 bases and 3 bases, there was a span of 17 bases. The CDR3 has 16 residues. The CDR3 DNA sequence: TGTGCCAGCAGCTCCGCTAGCGCGAGGGGAACAGATACGCAGTATTTT. Translated: CASSSASARGTDTQYF. The whole variable domain, remainder taken from reference TRBV11-2 and TRBJ2-3, is EAGVAQSPRYKIIEKRQSVAFWCNPISGHATLYWYQQILGQGPKLLIQFQNNGVVDDSQLPKDRFSAERLKGVDSTLKIQPAKLEDSAVYLCASSSASARGTDTQYFGPGTRLTVL.

The chain is built from TRBV29-1 and TRBJ2-4; 8 positions agree with TRBD1. Trimming took 6 bases from V and 3 from J; bases not matched to a gene: 7. The V gene's germline CDR1 is SQVTM and CDR2 ANQGSEA. The CDR3 spans 14 residues. The chain's CDR3 is CSVGTGGDKNIQYF. The CDR3 coding sequence is TGCAGCGTGGGGACAGGTGGGGACAAAAACATTCAGTACTTC.

The chain links TRBV6-4 to TRBJ2-7; D gene unclear. CDR3 length: 14 amino acids. The ends were cut back, 5 bases at V and 3 bases at J, with 14 bases in the middle. Germline lookup yields CDR1 MRHNA and CDR2 SNTAGT. The CDR3 coding sequence is TGTGCCAGCAGTAACGAACCCGGCAGCTACGAGCAGTACTTC. It encodes CASSNEPGSYEQYF.

The V gene is TRBV20-1, the J gene TRBJ2-3; TRBD1 matches at 7 bases. The germline V gene encodes CDR1 DFQATT and CDR2 SNEGSKA (reference sequence). CDR3 length: 12 residues. Trimming cost V 4 bases and J 6 bases; bases outside gene matches: 4. CDR3 protein: CSATTGLDTQYF. In DNA form, the CDR3 reads TGCAGTGCTACGACAGGGTTGGATACGCAGTATTTT.

This chain connects TRBV6-5 to TRBJ1-1, with D uncertain. Trimming removed 0 bases from V and 5 bases from J, with 16 bases in between. Germline lookup yields CDR1 MNHEY and CDR2 SVGAGI. This CDR3 comprises 16 residues. Here the CDR3 DNA reads TGTGCCAGCAGTTACTCCGTTGTGACTCACGGAACTGAAGCTTTCTTT. This codes for CASSYSVVTHGTEAFF.

CDR3 in amino acids: CSLRESGANVLTF. The DNA for the CDR3 is TGCAGCCTGAGGGAGTCCGGGGCCAACGTCCTGACTTTC. The rearrangement uses TRBV29-1 and TRBJ2-6, with D perhaps matching TRBD2 (5 bases). The germline V gene encodes CDR1 SQVTM and CDR2 ANQGSEA. The CDR3 contains 13 residues. With 8 bases removed from V and 4 bases from J, the gap between germline ends came to 12 bases.

CDR3 DNA sequence: TGTGCCAGCACCCCAGGAGCTGGGGAAAAACTGTTTTTT. Translation: CASTPGAGEKLFF. V gene TRBV12-3 or TRBV12-4 combines with J gene TRBJ1-4; D unclear. The CDR3 runs 13 residues. Trimming stripped 7 bases from V and 8 bases from J, with 14 bases between.

This chain connects TRBV28 to TRBJ2-1; weak D call: TRBD2 (6 bases). V lost 5 bases, J lost 6 bases, and 23 bases lay in between. Germline V CDR1 and CDR2: MDHEN, SYDVKM. This CDR3 contains 17 residues. CDR3 protein: CASSPSGGAPLLNEQFF. CDR3 nucleotides: TGTGCCAGCAGTCCTTCCGGAGGGGCCCCCCTACTCAATGAGCAGTTCTTC.

This chain uses TRBV29-1 with TRBJ1-2; 7 bases line up with TRBD1. V dropped 8 bases and J dropped 2; count of bases not matched to a gene: 17. Germline values: CDR1 SQVTM, CDR2 ANQGSEA. The CDR3 runs 16 residues. CDR3 coding DNA: TGCAGCCTTCATTTGGGACAGCGGAGTCGGAACTATGGCTACACCTTC. Its translation: CSLHLGQRSRNYGYTF.

Concerning this clonotype: The CDR3 does not end in the conserved phenylalanine or tryptophan, so this is likely a read error. The J gene is TRBJ1-2, the V gene TRBV5-1; a possible D gene is TRBD1 (5 bases). In germline, CDR1 is SGHRS, CDR2 YFSETQ. The V and J ends lost 0 bases and 8 bases respectively, with 11 bases between them. The CDR3 consists of 13 residues. CDR3 residues: CASSLAGGGGYTL. CDR3 DNA sequence: TGCGCCAGCAGCTTGGCGGGGGGAGGAGGCTACACCTTA.

The rearrangement links TRBV10-2 to TRBJ2-3; D call uncertain. CDR3 length: 15 amino acids. Germline lookup yields CDR1 WSHSY and CDR2 SAAADI. Trimming took 5 bases from V and 2 from J, leaving 14 bases between them. The CDR3 spells CASSTVSAHTDTQYF. The CDR3 DNA reads as TGCGCCAGCAGTACGGTCTCCGCCCACACAGATACGCAGTATTTT.

The chain is built from TRBV20-1 and TRBJ1-2, with D unresolved. This CDR3 has 16 residues. Trimming took 1 base from V and 4 from J, leaving 19 bases between them. Germline values: CDR1 DFQATT, CDR2 SNEGSKA (reference sequence). The CDR3 here is CSARGPVRLGSYGYTF. The CDR3 bases are TGCAGTGCTAGAGGGCCCGTTCGGCTGGGGAGCTATGGCTACACCTTC.

With respect to this clonotype: A read error may produce the germline difference seen at one junction end. The rearrangement links TRBV3-1 to TRBJ2-7; 7 bases match TRBD1. The last part of the DNA fits TRBJ2-5 better; the J call may be wrong. This CDR3 has 15 amino acids. Germline V lookup: CDR1 LGHDT, CDR2 YNNKEL (reference sequence). In nucleotides, the CDR3 is TGTACCAGCAGCCAGAGGACAGGACTTTCTGAGACCCAGTACTTC. As protein: CTSSQRTGLSETQYF.

Note on this clonotype: One end of the junction varies from germline; a read error may be responsible. The V and J genes are TRBV2 and TRBJ2-1, with TRBD1 matching 9 bases. Germline V gene data show CDR1 as SNHLY and CDR2 as FYNNEI. This CDR3 spans 14 amino acids. CDR3 residues: CAGRRDRDHNERFF. In DNA, the CDR3 is TGTGCCGGCCGCCGGGACAGGGACCACAATGAGCGGTTCTTC.

The chain carries TRBV29-1 and TRBJ1-2; no definite D call. Germline loops: CDR1 SQVTM, CDR2 ANQGSEA. V lost 0 bases and J lost 4, with 18 bases in between. There are 16 residues in the CDR3. Here the CDR3 reads CSVEEPYRDAVYGYTF. CDR3 DNA: TGCAGCGTTGAAGAGCCCTATCGCGACGCTGTCTATGGCTACACCTTC.

V is TRBV18 and J is TRBJ1-2, with 9 bases lining up with TRBD1. CDR3 length: 14 residues. The germline gives CDR1 KGHSH, CDR2 LQKENI. Trimming removed 3 bases from V and 6 bases from J; junction bases left unmatched: 5. CDR3 sequence (DNA): TGTGCCAGCTCACCGATGGGGACAGGGAATGGCTACACCTTC. This translates into CASSPMGTGNGYTF.

This clonotype turned up a few times. The V and J genes are TRBV10-2 and TRBJ2-1, with D unclear. The CDR3 has 12 residues. The germline V and J ends were trimmed by 0 bases and 10 bases, with 7 bases remaining between them. Germline-derived CDR1 and CDR2 are WSHSY and SAAADI. CDR3 sequence reads: CASSESIHEQFF. In DNA, the CDR3 is TGCGCCAGCAGTGAGTCGATCCACGAGCAGTTCTTC.

This sequence joins TRBV27 and TRBJ2-5, with 7 bases that match TRBD1. The closer fit of TRBJ2-7 to the DNA end suggests the J call may be wrong. The CDR3 length is 14 residues. Per the germline V gene, CDR1 is MNHEY and CDR2 is SMNVEV (reference sequence). This chain's CDR3 is CASSSQDRHYEQYF. The CDR3 coding sequence is TGTGCCAGCAGTTCCCAGGACAGGCACTACGAGCAGTACTTC.

The chain employs TRBV18 and TRBJ2-5, with 7 bases identical to TRBD2. J lost 4 bases, V lost 9 bases, and 11 bases had no gene match. The CDR3 runs 14 residues. The germline gives CDR1 KGHSH, CDR2 LQKENI. CDR3: CASSRRETTETQYF. For the CDR3, the DNA is TGTGCCAGTTCGAGGCGGGAGACTACAGAGACCCAGTACTTC.

J is TRBJ2-3 and V is TRBV10-3, with D unclear. The germline CDR1 and CDR2 sequences are ENHRY and SYGVKD. The length of the CDR3 is 13 residues. The V end lost 4 bases, the J end lost 4 bases, and 9 bases lay between the germline ends. The CDR3 sequence is CAISALDADTQYF. The CDR3 DNA reads as TGTGCCATCAGTGCCCTCGACGCAGATACGCAGTATTTT.

This rearrangement joins TRBV7-2 to TRBJ1-2, with D tentatively TRBD1 (6 bases). This CDR3 spans 16 amino acids. Trimming took off 0 bases at V and 3 bases at J, with 14 bases between the two ends. Germline V gene sequence: CDR1 SGHTA, CDR2 FQGNSA. The CDR3 nucleotides are TGTGCCAGCAGCTTAGCGTTCAGGGGTTCCGACTATGGCTACACCTTC. This sequence encodes CASSLAFRGSDYGYTF.

The chain recombines TRBV15 with TRBJ2-5; 10 bases align to TRBD1. Germline V gene sequence: CDR1 LNHNV, CDR2 YYDKDF (reference sequence). The CDR3 is 17 residues long. Trimming removed 1 base from V and 3 bases from J; junction bases left unmatched: 8. The CDR3 loop is CATSRVLLGQGKETQYF. In DNA form, the CDR3 reads TGTGCCACCAGCAGAGTTCTTCTGGGACAGGGGAAAGAGACCCAGTACTTC. The full variable domain, rest sourced from reference TRBV15 and TRBJ2-5, is DAMVIQNPRYQVTQFGKPVTLSCSQTLNHNVMYWYQQKSSQAPKLLFHYYDKDFNNEADTPDNFQSRRPNTSFCFLDIRSPGLGDTAMYLCATSRVLLGQGKETQYFGPGTRLLVL.

Only a few counts were recorded for this clonotype. The chain employs TRBV29-1 and TRBJ2-5; a weak D match, TRBD1 (5 bases). Trimming pared 4 bases from V and 0 bases from J, leaving 12 bases between. Germline assignment: CDR1 SQVTM and CDR2 ANQGSEA. This CDR3 is 14 amino acids long. Here the CDR3 reads CSVAGRANQETQYF. The CDR3 DNA reads as TGCAGCGTTGCCGGCAGGGCGAACCAAGAGACCCAGTACTTC.

The chain joins TRBV7-3 to TRBJ2-7; TRBD1 matches 7 bases. This CDR3 region has 15 residues. V lost 5 bases to trimming and J lost 5 bases; unmatched junction nucleotides: 12. From germline, CDR1 is SGHTA and CDR2 FQGTGA. CDR3: CASSASDRARHEQYF. In DNA, the CDR3 is TGTGCCAGCAGCGCGTCCGACAGGGCTCGCCACGAGCAGTACTTC.

The J gene is TRBJ2-5, the V gene TRBV2, with 10 bases identical to TRBD1. This CDR3 comprises 16 residues. The V gene's germline CDR1 is SNHLY and CDR2 FYNNEI. V dropped 6 bases and J dropped 11; count of bases not matched to a gene: 18. CDR3 in DNA: TGTGCCAGCAGCGGACGTCCGGGACAGGGGTATCGGGAGCAGTACTTC. Translating gives CASSGRPGQGYREQYF.